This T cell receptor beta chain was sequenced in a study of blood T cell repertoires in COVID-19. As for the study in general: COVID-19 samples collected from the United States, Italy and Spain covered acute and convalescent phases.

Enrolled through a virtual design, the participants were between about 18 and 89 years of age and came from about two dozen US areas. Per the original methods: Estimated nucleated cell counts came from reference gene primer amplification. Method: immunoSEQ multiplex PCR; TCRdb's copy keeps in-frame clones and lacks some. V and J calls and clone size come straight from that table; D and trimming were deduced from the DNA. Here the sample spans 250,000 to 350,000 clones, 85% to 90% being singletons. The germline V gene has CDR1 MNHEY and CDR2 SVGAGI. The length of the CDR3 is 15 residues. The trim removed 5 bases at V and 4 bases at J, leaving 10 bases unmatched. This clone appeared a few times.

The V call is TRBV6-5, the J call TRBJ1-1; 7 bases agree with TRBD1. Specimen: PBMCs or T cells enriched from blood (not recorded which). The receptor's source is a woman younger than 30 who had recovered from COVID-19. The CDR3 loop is CASSPHTGAGTEAFF. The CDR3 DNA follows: TGTGCCAGCAGTCCCCACACAGGGGCCGGCACTGAAGCTTTCTTT.